One sample yielded the 27 T cell receptor beta chains listed below, sequenced in a study of PD-L1 blockade in urothelial cancer. Time point reported: pretreatment peripheral blood. Profiling relied on immunoSEQ multiplex PCR, and the TCRdb table lists in-frame clones only, not all of them. This table has 50,000 to 65,000 clones, approximately 81% appearing once. The sample consisted of PBMCs, taken around atezolizumab (anti-PD-L1) treatment. These receptors all come from a man in his sixties or seventies with urothelial cancer.

This chain connects TRBV5-4 to TRBJ2-5, with TRBD1 as a possible D gene (5 bases). The V end lost 1 base, the J end lost 1 base, and 11 bases lay between the germline ends. Germline CDR1 and CDR2: SGHNT and YYREEE (reference sequence). The CDR3 has 15 amino acids. CDR3 sequence (DNA): TGTGCCAGCAGCTTGAAGGGGATTTCCCAAGAGACCCAGTACTTC. It codes for CASSLKGISQETQYF.

CDR3 sequence (DNA): TGTGCCAGCTCACCATTCGGCTCCTACGAGCAGTACTTC. Translating it yields CASSPFGSYEQYF. The chain combines TRBV18 with TRBJ2-7; no clear D. Germline V gene data show CDR1 as KGHSH and CDR2 as LQKENI. V lost 2 bases to trimming and J lost 0 bases, with 5 bases between them. CDR3 length: 13 amino acids.

The chain joins TRBV29-1 to TRBJ1-3; D is ambiguous. The ends were cut back, 3 bases at V and 2 bases at J, with 11 bases in the middle. The germline gives CDR1 SQVTM, CDR2 ANQGSEA. This CDR3 has 14 amino acids. The CDR3 bases are TGCAGCGTTGATAGGGAGGGAACTGGAAACACCATATATTTT. Amino acid sequence: CSVDREGTGNTIYF.

This clone has just a few counts. The chain is built from TRBV27 and TRBJ2-7; 9 positions agree with TRBD2. This CDR3 is 14 amino acids long. Unmatched junction bases numbered 9, after V lost 8 bases and J lost 4 bases. Germline V gene sequence: CDR1 MNHEY, CDR2 SMNVEV (reference sequence). This CDR3 reads CASAWAGGPYEQYF. For the CDR3, the DNA is TGTGCCAGCGCCTGGGCGGGAGGGCCGTACGAGCAGTACTTC.

The chain couples TRBV29-1 to TRBJ1-1; D is unresolved. This CDR3 is 13 amino acids long. Germline CDR1 SQVTM, CDR2 ANQGSEA. The ends were cut back, 0 bases at V and 6 bases at J, with 11 bases in the middle. The chain's CDR3 is CSVEDRDPAEAFF. For the CDR3, the DNA is TGCAGCGTTGAAGATCGAGATCCCGCTGAAGCTTTCTTT.

The chain links TRBV4-1 to TRBJ2-3; 9 bases map to TRBD2. V shed 2 bases and J 5 bases; nucleotides not matched to a gene: 17. The CDR3 covers 19 residues. The V gene's germline CDR1 is MGHRA and CDR2 YSYEKL. CDR3 nucleotide sequence: TGCGCCAGCAGCCAAACAACGCCCGGGGGCGGGAGGGCCAAAGATACGCAGTATTTT. Translation: CASSQTTPGGGRAKDTQYF.

The chain couples TRBV6-5 to TRBJ2-3, with a possible D match to TRBD2 (7 bases). CDR3 size: 15 residues. Trimming cost V 6 bases and J 3 bases, with 16 bases left between them. Germline V gene lookup returns CDR1 MNHEY and CDR2 SVGAGI. This CDR3 is CASSPGRGATDTQYF. The CDR3 DNA is TGTGCCAGCAGCCCAGGTCGGGGGGCTACAGATACGCAGTATTTT.

This chain links TRBV5-1 with TRBJ2-1, with TRBD2 identical over 16 bases. The CDR3 is 17 amino acids. CDR1 SGHRS and CDR2 YFSETQ come from the germline V gene. The trim removed 3 bases at V and 6 bases at J, leaving 6 bases unmatched. The DNA of the CDR3 is TGCGCCAGCAGCTCCGGGACTAGCGGGAGGGCATTCAATGAGCAGTTCTTC. It codes for CASSSGTSGRAFNEQFF.

This sequence joins TRBV2 and TRBJ2-7; 11 nucleotides align to TRBD1. The CDR3 is 15 amino acids. From germline, CDR1 is SNHLY and CDR2 FYNNEI. V shed 4 bases, J shed 5 bases, and the junction held 7 bases outside the gene matches. The CDR3 DNA reads as TGTGCCAGCAGTGGAGGGACAGGGGGATGGAACGAGCAGTACTTC. It encodes CASSGGTGGWNEQYF.

J is TRBJ1-2 and V is TRBV28, with D hard to call. The CDR3 sequence is 16 residues long. Per the germline V gene, CDR1 is MDHEN and CDR2 is SYDVKM. Trimming shortened V by 1 base and J by 0 bases, and 12 bases separated the two germline ends. DNA of the CDR3: TGTGCCAGCAGTTTATCTGACATTCTATCTAACTATGGCTACACCTTC. Its protein product is CASSLSDILSNYGYTF.

The chain carries TRBV28 and TRBJ2-1; weak D call: TRBD2 (5 bases). The CDR3 totals 13 residues. The V gene's germline CDR1 is MDHEN and CDR2 SYDVKM. The ends were cut back, 8 bases at V and 9 bases at J, with 17 bases in the middle. The DNA for the CDR3 is TGTGCCAGCGCACGGGGTAGCGCGGGTGAGCAGTTCTTC. It codes for CASARGSAGEQFF.

The chain has TRBV19 and TRBJ1-1, with D tentatively TRBD1 (6 bases). Germline assignment: CDR1 LNHDA and CDR2 SQIVND (reference sequence). CDR3 length equals 13 residues. Trimming shortened V by 4 bases and J by 8 bases, and 14 bases separated the two germline ends. The CDR3 loop is CASSSTGTYEAFF. Here the CDR3 DNA reads TGTGCCAGTAGTAGTACCGGGACATACGAAGCTTTCTTT. The variable domain in full, with the rest retrieved from reference TRBV19 and TRBJ1-1, is DGGITQSPKYLFRKEGQNVTLSCEQNLNHDAMYWYRQDPGQGLRLIYYSQIVNDFQKGDIAEGYSVSREKKESFPLTVTSAQKNPTAFYLCASSSTGTYEAFFGQGTRLTVV.

This rearrangement joins TRBV30 to TRBJ2-1; TRBD2 aligns across 11 bases. With V trimmed by 0 bases and J by 7 bases, 8 bases remained unmatched. CDR3 length equals 16 residues. Germline loops: CDR1 GTSNPN, CDR2 SVGIG (reference sequence). CDR3 DNA sequence: TGTGCCTGGAGTGTCCCCGGACTAGCGGGTTTAAATGAGCAGTTCTTC. This encodes CAWSVPGLAGLNEQFF.

This sequence joins TRBV9 and TRBJ2-2, with D tentatively TRBD1 (7 bases). The CDR3 consists of 16 residues. V was clipped by 0 bases and J by 3 bases, with 12 bases between them. Germline CDR1 SGDLS, CDR2 YYNGEE. CDR3 region: CASSVVPRGDTGELFF. Written as DNA, the CDR3 is TGTGCCAGCAGCGTAGTTCCCAGGGGGGACACCGGGGAGCTGTTTTTT. The complete variable domain, with remaining parts taken from reference TRBV9 and TRBJ2-2, reads DSGVTQTPKHLITATGQRVTLRCSPRSGDLSVYWYQQSLDQGLQFLIQYYNGEERAKGNILERFSAQQFPDLHSELNLSSLELGDSALYFCASSVVPRGDTGELFFGEGSRLTVL.

This clone has only one observation. The rearrangement links TRBV5-1 to TRBJ2-7, with D possibly matching TRBD1 (6 bases). The CDR3 is 14 residues long. The germline V and J ends were trimmed by 3 bases and 2 bases, with 12 bases remaining between them. CDR1 and CDR2 (germline): SGHRS, YFSETQ. The CDR3 is CASSWTVLPYEQYF. The CDR3 region has the DNA TGCGCCAGCAGCTGGACAGTCCTTCCCTACGAGCAGTACTTC.

J is TRBJ1-1 and V is TRBV28, with TRBD1 matching 7 bases. CDR3 length equals 14 residues. J gave up 5 bases and V 7 bases, and 10 bases lay outside the gene matches. CDR1 MDHEN and CDR2 SYDVKM come from the germline V gene. The CDR3 reads CASIGDRARTEAFF. DNA of the CDR3: TGTGCCAGCATAGGAGACAGGGCGAGGACTGAAGCTTTCTTT.

The chain uses TRBV5-4 and TRBJ1-2; TRBD1 agrees at 9 bases. CDR1 is SGHNT, CDR2 YYREEE, per germline (reference sequence). This CDR3 region has 14 residues. V was pared by 3 bases and J by 6 bases, with 6 bases of the junction left unmatched. The CDR3 protein is CASSWTGVPDGYTF. In DNA form, the CDR3 reads TGTGCCAGCAGCTGGACAGGGGTGCCGGATGGCTACACCTTC. Supplemented by reference TRBV5-4 and TRBJ1-2, the full variable domain reads ETGVTQSPTHLIKTRGQQVTLRCSSQSGHNTVSWYQQALGQGPQFIFQYYREEENGRGNFPPRFSGLQFPNYSSELNVNALELDDSALYLCASSWTGVPDGYTFGSGTRLTVV.

This clone was picked up a small number of times. The V call is TRBV12-5, the J call TRBJ1-5, with a possible D match to TRBD1 (5 bases). This CDR3 has 15 residues. V lost 5 bases, J lost 7 bases, and 18 bases lay in between. Germline V lookup: CDR1 LGHNT, CDR2 FRNRAP. The CDR3 sequence: CASGIASRGNQPQHF. CDR3 DNA sequence: TGTGCTAGTGGTATTGCCTCCCGGGGGAACCAGCCCCAGCATTTT.

The rearrangement uses TRBV2 and TRBJ2-1; 9 nucleotides align to TRBD2. Germline V gives CDR1 SNHLY, CDR2 FYNNEI. The V and J ends lost 5 bases and 7 bases, in that order; junction bases with no gene match: 9. This CDR3 comprises 15 residues. CDR3 DNA sequence: TGTGCCAGCAGTAATTTGGCGGGGGGGGAAAATGAGCAGTTCTTC. Protein product: CASSNLAGGENEQFF. Filled out from reference TRBV2 and TRBJ2-1, the complete variable domain reads EPEVTQTPSHQVTQMGQEVILRCVPISNHLYFYWYRQILGQKVEFLVSFYNNEISEKSEIFDDQFSVERPDGSNFTLKIRSTKLEDSAMYFCASSNLAGGENEQFFGPGTRLTVL.

The V and J genes are TRBV30 and TRBJ1-5; no firm D call. The CDR3 covers 14 residues. The V gene lost 1 base and the J gene lost 1 base, with 8 bases spanning the gap. Germline CDR1 and CDR2: GTSNPN and SVGIG (reference sequence). The CDR3 coding sequence is TGTGCCTGGAGTGGAGTCGTAAGCAATCAGCCCCAGCATTTT. It is translated as CAWSGVVSNQPQHF.

J is TRBJ2-7 and V is TRBV4-2; D might be TRBD1 (5 bases). V was trimmed by 0 bases and J by 3 bases, leaving 12 bases between them. CDR1 is LGHNA and CDR2 is YNFKEQ in the germline V gene. The CDR3 contains 15 residues. The CDR3 region has the DNA TGTGCCAGCAGCCAAGATTGGGCAGGGAACTACGAGCAGTACTTC. Its protein product is CASSQDWAGNYEQYF.

This chain joins TRBV5-1 and TRBJ1-1; no firm D call. This CDR3 region has 15 residues. CDR1 and CDR2 from the germline V gene are SGHRS and YFSETQ. V was trimmed by 1 base and J by 3 bases, leaving 13 bases between them. CDR3 residues: CASSLSGMRDTEAFF. CDR3 DNA: TGCGCCAGCAGCTTGTCGGGGATGCGGGACACTGAAGCTTTCTTT. Full variable domain (outside the CDR3, taken from reference TRBV5-1 and TRBJ1-1): KAGVTQTPRYLIKTRGQQVTLSCSPISGHRSVSWYQQTPGQGLQFLFEYFSETQRNKGNFPGRFSGRQFSNSRSEMNVSTLELGDSALYLCASSLSGMRDTEAFFGQGTRLTVV.

This clone was seen only once. The CDR3 DNA reads TGCGCCAGCCGCACAGGGGGGGTCGGGGAGCTGTTTTTT. Amino acids: CASRTGGVGELFF. This sequence joins TRBV5-1 and TRBJ2-2; possible D gene TRBD1, 8 bases. The CDR3 loop spans 13 amino acids. Per germline, CDR1 SGHRS and CDR2 YFSETQ. Trimming cost V 7 bases and J 7 bases, with 14 bases left between them. Full variable domain (rest looked up from reference TRBV5-1 and TRBJ2-2): KAGVTQTPRYLIKTRGQQVTLSCSPISGHRSVSWYQQTPGQGLQFLFEYFSETQRNKGNFPGRFSGRQFSNSRSEMNVSTLELGDSALYLCASRTGGVGELFFGEGSRLTVL.

The rearrangement links TRBV18 to TRBJ2-5; 13 bases are a match to TRBD2. The CDR3 has 17 residues. V gave up 3 bases and J gave up 5 bases; unmatched junction bases: 9. Germline V gene data show CDR1 as KGHSH and CDR2 as LQKENI. The DNA for the CDR3 is TGTGCCAGCTCACCTCCCACTAGCGGGAGGGCCGTCGAGACCCAGTACTTC. It is translated as CASSPPTSGRAVETQYF. The entire variable domain, with the rest obtained from reference TRBV18 and TRBJ2-5, is as follows: NAGVMQNPRHLVRRRGQEARLRCSPMKGHSHVYWYRQLPEEGLKFMVYLQKENIIDESGMPKERFSAEFPKEGPSILRIQQVVRGDSAAYFCASSPPTSGRAVETQYFGPGTRLLVL.

CDR3 bases: TGTGCCAGCTCAACAGGGAGTACTCTAACCTACGAGCAGTACTTC. This translates into CASSTGSTLTYEQYF. V usage is TRBV21-1 and J usage is TRBJ2-7; no check of the table's D call, TRBD1, against the DNA was made. TRBV21-1 is noted as a pseudogene. The CDR3 is 15 residues long.

The V gene is TRBV9, the J gene TRBJ2-5; TRBD2 is a possible D gene (6 bases). This CDR3 has 15 amino acids. The germline V gene has CDR1 SGDLS and CDR2 YYNGEE. V was shortened by 0 bases and J by 2 bases, with 11 bases between the two germline ends. This CDR3 reads CASSVGWAGQETQYF. As DNA, the CDR3 is TGTGCCAGCAGCGTAGGCTGGGCGGGACAAGAGACCCAGTACTTC.

The chain recombines TRBV7-2 with TRBJ2-3, with D possibly being TRBD2 (6 bases). Germline CDR1 and CDR2: SGHTA and FQGNSA. The CDR3 extends over 17 amino acids. V lost 1 base to trimming and J lost 3 bases, with 17 bases between them. The CDR3 loop reads CASSLVGGQGRTDTQYF. The DNA of the CDR3 is TGTGCCAGCAGCTTAGTTGGAGGGCAGGGTCGGACAGATACGCAGTATTTT. Together with reference TRBV7-2 and TRBJ2-3, the CDR3 gives the full variable domain: GAGVSQSPSNKVTEKGKDVELRCDPISGHTALYWYRQSLGQGLEFLIYFQGNSAPDKSGLPSDRFSAERTGGSVSTLTIQRTQQEDSAVYLCASSLVGGQGRTDTQYFGPGTRLTVL.